This is a list of T cell receptor beta chains from one sample in a study of shared clonotypes between healthy human individuals. TCRdb keeps only in-frame clones here, not all; method: immunoSEQ multiplex PCR. The table shows around 720,000 clones, with roughly 73% occurring only once. The sequencing sample was made of memory CD4+ T cells sorted from blood. These receptors all stem from a woman in her thirties in good health. The CDR3 runs from the conserved cysteine through the conserved F or W. Each record gives: clone size, J gene, V gene, D gene, CDR3 DNA, CDR3 protein. D genes are given only for firm matches. Clone size is given for some rows only: seen once, a few or many times, or a class if the clone is expanded.

clone size: once
J gene: TRBJ1-1
V gene: TRBV2
D gene: .
CDR3 DNA: TGTGCCAGCAGTAATACGGGCCGGTGGGGTGAAGCTTTCTTT
CDR3 protein: CASSNTGRWGEAFF

clone size: .
J gene: TRBJ2-4
V gene: TRBV27
D gene: TRBD1
CDR3 DNA: TGTGCCAGCAGTGACCGGGGACAGACACTAGCCAAAAACATTCAGTACTTC
CDR3 protein: CASSDRGQTLAKNIQYF

clone size: .
J gene: TRBJ2-1
V gene: TRBV2
D gene: TRBD2
CDR3 DNA: TGTGCCAGCGGGAAAGGACTAGCGGGAACCTACAATGAGCAGTTCTTC
CDR3 protein: CASGKGLAGTYNEQFF

clone size: few
J gene: TRBJ1-1
V gene: TRBV14
D gene: .
CDR3 DNA: TGTGCCAGCAGCCAAGAGGCAGCAACCATGAACACTGAAGCTTTCTTT
CDR3 protein: CASSQEAATMNTEAFF

clone size: .
J gene: TRBJ1-2
V gene: TRBV19
D gene: .
CDR3 DNA: TGTGCCAGTAGTCCCCAGGACAGAGCTAACTATGGCTACACCTTC
CDR3 protein: CASSPQDRANYGYTF

clone size: many
J gene: TRBJ2-6
V gene: TRBV2
D gene: .
CDR3 DNA: TGTGCCAGCAAACCGGACAGATTGAATTCTGGGGCCAACGTCCTGACTTTC
CDR3 protein: CASKPDRLNSGANVLTF

clone size: .
J gene: TRBJ2-2
V gene: TRBV29-1
D gene: .
CDR3 DNA: TGCAGCGTTTCTAGAAACAGGGACACCGGGGAGCTGTTTTTT
CDR3 protein: CSVSRNRDTGELFF

clone size: .
J gene: TRBJ2-5
V gene: TRBV28
D gene: TRBD1
CDR3 DNA: TGTGCCAGCAGTTCCCAGACAGGGGTAGAGACCCAGTACTTC
CDR3 protein: CASSSQTGVETQYF

clone size: .
J gene: TRBJ1-1
V gene: TRBV15
D gene: TRBD1
CDR3 DNA: TGTGCCACCAGCACCCGGACAGGGGGCACTGAAGCTTTCTTT
CDR3 protein: CATSTRTGGTEAFF

clone size: few
J gene: TRBJ2-7
V gene: TRBV4-1
D gene: TRBD2
CDR3 DNA: TGCGCCAGCAGCCAACAGAAGGCTAGCGGGAGCAACGAGCAGTACTTC
CDR3 protein: CASSQQKASGSNEQYF

clone size: .
J gene: TRBJ1-2
V gene: TRBV2
D gene: TRBD1
CDR3 DNA: TGTGCCAGCAGTGAAGAGACAGGGTTGAGTGGCTACACCTTC
CDR3 protein: CASSEETGLSGYTF

clone size: .
J gene: TRBJ2-7
V gene: TRBV7-6
D gene: TRBD2
CDR3 DNA: TGTGCCAGCAGCTCCCTAGTTGGGCGGGGGGTTTACGAGCAGTACTTC
CDR3 protein: CASSSLVGRGVYEQYF

clone size: few
J gene: TRBJ2-2
V gene: TRBV25-1
D gene: .
CDR3 DNA: TGTGCCAGCAGTGAATATAAGGGACCCGGGGAGCTGTTTTTT
CDR3 protein: CASSEYKGPGELFF

clone size: few
J gene: TRBJ2-3
V gene: TRBV29-1
D gene: .
CDR3 DNA: TGCAGCGTTGGAGCGGAGTACACAGATACGCAGTATTTT
CDR3 protein: CSVGAEYTDTQYF

clone size: .
J gene: TRBJ1-4
V gene: TRBV2
D gene: .
CDR3 DNA: TGTGCCAGCAGGGGGCAGCAGTATAGGAGACTGTTTTTT
CDR3 protein: CASRGQQYRRLFF

clone size: .
J gene: TRBJ1-5
V gene: TRBV5-1
D gene: .
CDR3 DNA: TGCGCCAGCAGCTTGGAGGGGGGTTCGCAGCCCCAGCATTTT
CDR3 protein: CASSLEGGSQPQHF

clone size: once
J gene: TRBJ2-7
V gene: TRBV7-6
D gene: .
CDR3 DNA: TGTGCCAGCAGCGCCGGACCTAGCACCCACGAGCAGTACTTC
CDR3 protein: CASSAGPSTHEQYF

clone size: .
J gene: TRBJ2-1
V gene: TRBV6-5
D gene: .
CDR3 DNA: TGTGCCAGCAGCTACGCTGGGGGTTGGAATGAGCAGTTCTTC
CDR3 protein: CASSYAGGWNEQFF

clone size: .
J gene: TRBJ1-2
V gene: TRBV6-1
D gene: TRBD1
CDR3 DNA: TGTGCCAGCAGTGAACGAGGGGGCGGCTATGGCTACACCTTC
CDR3 protein: CASSERGGGYGYTF

clone size: .
J gene: TRBJ1-3
V gene: TRBV5-1
D gene: .
CDR3 DNA: TGCGCCAGCAGCTTGGAGCAGGGATCTGGAAACACCATATATTTT
CDR3 protein: CASSLEQGSGNTIYF

clone size: few
J gene: TRBJ2-5
V gene: TRBV18
D gene: .
CDR3 DNA: TGTGCCAGCTCACCAAGGGCGGAGACCCAGTACTTC
CDR3 protein: CASSPRAETQYF

clone size: .
J gene: TRBJ2-7
V gene: TRBV20-1
D gene: .
CDR3 DNA: TGCAGTGCCCGAAGGGTTGTCGAGCAGTACTTC
CDR3 protein: CSARRVVEQYF

clone size: .
J gene: TRBJ2-3
V gene: TRBV29-1
D gene: TRBD2
CDR3 DNA: TGCAGCGCACTGACCGGGACTAGCGGGAGGAGCACAGATACGCAGTATTTT
CDR3 protein: CSALTGTSGRSTDTQYF

clone size: .
J gene: TRBJ2-3
V gene: TRBV28
D gene: TRBD2
CDR3 DNA: TGTGCCAGCAGTTTAGTCGGACTAGCGGGAGGTTTGAATACGCAGTATTTT
CDR3 protein: CASSLVGLAGGLNTQYF

clone size: .
J gene: TRBJ1-1
V gene: TRBV7-2
D gene: .
CDR3 DNA: TGTGCCAGCAGCCCCAGGGCAGGGCGAGCCTATGAAGCTTTCTTT
CDR3 protein: CASSPRAGRAYEAFF

clone size: once
J gene: TRBJ2-7
V gene: TRBV5-1
D gene: .
CDR3 DNA: TGCGCCAGCAGCTTGGCCGGATGGGTTGGCGGCGCCACCTCCTACGAGCAGTACTTC
CDR3 protein: CASSLAGWVGGATSYEQYF

clone size: .
J gene: TRBJ2-7
V gene: TRBV28
D gene: .
CDR3 DNA: TGTGCCAGCAGTGAACATCGGACGGGATCCTACGAGCAGTACTTC
CDR3 protein: CASSEHRTGSYEQYF

clone size: .
J gene: TRBJ1-1
V gene: TRBV10-3
D gene: .
CDR3 DNA: TGTGCCATCAGTGAGTCGACAGAGAACACTGAAGCTTTCTTT
CDR3 protein: CAISESTENTEAFF

clone size: many
J gene: TRBJ2-5
V gene: TRBV7-9
D gene: .
CDR3 DNA: TGTGCCAGCAGCCCGGGGACGACCAGGGAGACCCAGTACTTC
CDR3 protein: CASSPGTTRETQYF

clone size: .
J gene: TRBJ2-1
V gene: TRBV2
D gene: .
CDR3 DNA: TGTGCCAGCAGTGGTCATCGGGACATGAATGAGCAGTTCTTC
CDR3 protein: CASSGHRDMNEQFF

clone size: .
J gene: TRBJ2-5
V gene: TRBV2
D gene: .
CDR3 DNA: TGTGCCAGCAGTGGACCCGGGACGGAAGAGACCCAGTACTTC
CDR3 protein: CASSGPGTEETQYF

clone size: .
J gene: TRBJ2-7
V gene: TRBV7-2
D gene: .
CDR3 DNA: TGTGCCAGCGGGTGGGGGACACGGAGTCACGAGCAGTACTTC
CDR3 protein: CASGWGTRSHEQYF

clone size: .
J gene: TRBJ2-1
V gene: TRBV28
D gene: TRBD2
CDR3 DNA: TGTGCCAGCAGTTTGAGCGGGAATTACAATGAGCAGTTCTTC
CDR3 protein: CASSLSGNYNEQFF

clone size: .
J gene: TRBJ2-5
V gene: TRBV7-2
D gene: .
CDR3 DNA: TGTGCCAGCAGCTTGGCCAAAGGATCAGCGGCGTACCAAGAGACCCAGTACTTC
CDR3 protein: CASSLAKGSAAYQETQYF

clone size: .
J gene: TRBJ2-2
V gene: TRBV5-1
D gene: TRBD1
CDR3 DNA: TGCGCCAGCAGCACAGGGGTTTCGGTTACCGGGGAGCTGTTTTTT
CDR3 protein: CASSTGVSVTGELFF

clone size: .
J gene: TRBJ1-2
V gene: TRBV28
D gene: .
CDR3 DNA: TGTGCCAGCAGTTTATGGGGGGCCACTAACTATGGCTACACCTTC
CDR3 protein: CASSLWGATNYGYTF

clone size: .
J gene: TRBJ2-2
V gene: TRBV6-6
D gene: TRBD2
CDR3 DNA: TGTGCCAGCAACCGAGCGGGAGGGAACACCGGGGAGCTGTTTTTT
CDR3 protein: CASNRAGGNTGELFF

clone size: .
J gene: TRBJ1-4
V gene: TRBV27
D gene: TRBD1
CDR3 DNA: TGTGCCACCTGTTCATCCCCCGGGACAGGGAATGAAAAACTGTTTTTT
CDR3 protein: CATCSSPGTGNEKLFF

clone size: .
J gene: TRBJ2-4
V gene: TRBV5-1
D gene: TRBD2
CDR3 DNA: TGCGCCAGCAGCGAGACTAGCGGGTGGACCAAAAACATTCAGTACTTC
CDR3 protein: CASSETSGWTKNIQYF

clone size: .
J gene: TRBJ2-7
V gene: TRBV2
D gene: .
CDR3 DNA: TGTGCCAGCAGGGAGCAGGGCCTTCGGCAGTACTTC
CDR3 protein: CASREQGLRQYF

clone size: .
J gene: TRBJ2-3
V gene: TRBV28
D gene: .
CDR3 DNA: TGTGCCAGCAGTCGTAACCGGGACGGAGATACGCAGTATTTT
CDR3 protein: CASSRNRDGDTQYF

clone size: .
J gene: TRBJ1-5
V gene: TRBV28
D gene: TRBD1
CDR3 DNA: TGTGCCAGCAGGACCGGGACAGGTAATTTGAAGCCCCAGCATTTT
CDR3 protein: CASRTGTGNLKPQHF

clone size: .
J gene: TRBJ1-1
V gene: TRBV7-2
D gene: .
CDR3 DNA: TGTGCCAGCAGCCCACGGCGATCAGGAACTGAAGCTTTCTTT
CDR3 protein: CASSPRRSGTEAFF

clone size: once
J gene: TRBJ1-1
V gene: TRBV7-5
D gene: .
CDR3 DNA: TGTGTCAGAAGCATCAGACAGGGGGCACTGAACACTGAAGCTTTCTTT
CDR3 protein: CVRSIRQGALNTEAFF

clone size: few
J gene: TRBJ1-2
V gene: TRBV6-4
D gene: .
CDR3 DNA: TGTGCCAGCAGTGGGGACGGAGTCTATGGCTACACCTTC
CDR3 protein: CASSGDGVYGYTF

clone size: .
J gene: TRBJ1-2
V gene: TRBV4-1
D gene: .
CDR3 DNA: TGCGCCAGCAGCCAAAGCAGCAGGCCCTGGGACGGCTACACCTTC
CDR3 protein: CASSQSSRPWDGYTF

clone size: .
J gene: TRBJ1-4
V gene: TRBV6-1
D gene: .
CDR3 DNA: TGTGCCAGTCTAGAAAGGGGGGGAGGTGAAAAACTGTTTTTT
CDR3 protein: CASLERGGGEKLFF

clone size: .
J gene: TRBJ2-1
V gene: TRBV29-1
D gene: .
CDR3 DNA: TGCAGCGTTTCCGGCGAAAATGAGCAGTTCTTC
CDR3 protein: CSVSGENEQFF

clone size: .
J gene: TRBJ2-7
V gene: TRBV18
D gene: TRBD1
CDR3 DNA: TGTGCCAGCTCACCAGGCTGGCAGGGGGTGAGCGAGCAGTACTTC
CDR3 protein: CASSPGWQGVSEQYF

clone size: .
J gene: TRBJ2-3
V gene: TRBV2
D gene: .
CDR3 DNA: TGTGCCAGCAGTACCCGGGTTCGGGATACGCAGTATTTT
CDR3 protein: CASSTRVRDTQYF

clone size: .
J gene: TRBJ2-2
V gene: TRBV5-1
D gene: .
CDR3 DNA: TGCGCCAGCAGCGCCCAGGGAATAGGGACCGGGGAGCTGTTTTTT
CDR3 protein: CASSAQGIGTGELFF

clone size: .
J gene: TRBJ1-4
V gene: TRBV6-6
D gene: .
CDR3 DNA: TGTGCCAGCAGGAGACAGGAAACTAATGAAAAACTGTTTTTT
CDR3 protein: CASRRQETNEKLFF

clone size: .
J gene: TRBJ1-1
V gene: TRBV19
D gene: TRBD1
CDR3 DNA: TGTGCCAGTAGTTCAGGACAGGGCCGGGCCACTGAAGCTTTCTTT
CDR3 protein: CASSSGQGRATEAFF

clone size: .
J gene: TRBJ2-7
V gene: TRBV10-3
D gene: TRBD1
CDR3 DNA: TGTGCCATCAGTCAAACAGGGGGCCCCTACGAGCAGTACTTC
CDR3 protein: CAISQTGGPYEQYF

clone size: once
J gene: TRBJ1-4
V gene: TRBV28
D gene: .
CDR3 DNA: TGTGCCAGCAGACCCTACATACAGGGTGTAGGGGAAAAACTGTTTTTT
CDR3 protein: CASRPYIQGVGEKLFF

clone size: once
J gene: TRBJ2-7
V gene: TRBV10-2
D gene: .
CDR3 DNA: TGCGCCAGCAGATCCTCGGACCGGCAGCAGTACTTC
CDR3 protein: CASRSSDRQQYF

clone size: few
J gene: TRBJ1-4
V gene: TRBV28
D gene: .
CDR3 DNA: TGTGCCAGCAGCTATTCAAGGACGGCCGGGGGTCTGTTTTTT
CDR3 protein: CASSYSRTAGGLFF